Following are 13 T cell receptor beta chains from one sample sequenced in a study of CD8+CD57+ T cells in acquired aplastic anemia. TCR beta VDJ and CDR3 profiling used genomic DNA as template. TCRdb processed the reads anew with MiXCR; each CDR3 protein has one entry. The sample has 170,000 or so distinct CDR3 sequences, roughly 65% seen once. An expansion of CD8+CD57+ cells by flow cytometry had been shown in patients chosen for sequencing. The sequencing sample was made of sorted CD4+, CD8+, or CD8+CD57+ T cells (not recorded which) from PBMCs. These receptors all come from a human donor with aplastic anemia.

The gene calls are TRBV6-1 and TRBJ1-1, with 8 bases matching TRBD1. V gave up 6 bases and J gave up 0 bases; unmatched junction bases: 6. The germline CDR1 and CDR2 sequences are MNHNS and SASEGT. CDR3 length: 15 amino acids. CDR3 amino acids: CASSYGQGMNTEAFF. Written as DNA, the CDR3 is TGTGCCAGCAGCTATGGACAGGGTATGAACACTGAAGCTTTCTTT.

A word on this clonotype: One end of the junction does not line up with germline, which may come from a read error. The chain recombines TRBV6-2 or TRBV6-3 with TRBJ1-1; no firm D call. Germline V CDR1 and CDR2: MNHEY, SVGEGT. The CDR3 has 14 residues. The CDR3 loop is CASRYPGPGTEAFF. The CDR3 bases are TGTGCCAGCCGTTACCCTGGACCGGGTACTGAAGCTTTCTTT.

This clonotype appeared many times. The chain employs TRBV29-1 and TRBJ2-1; a possible D gene is TRBD1 (6 bases). This CDR3 contains 14 residues. CDR1 SQVTM and CDR2 ANQGSEA come from the germline V gene. Between the trimmed V and J ends, which lost 3 bases and 1 base, there was a span of 10 bases. CDR3 DNA: TGCAGCGTTGATCAGGGGATTTCCTACAATGAGCAGTTCTTC. It codes for CSVDQGISYNEQFF.

The chain joins TRBV24-1 to TRBJ2-3; the match to TRBD1 covers 11 bases. In germline, CDR1 is KGHDR, CDR2 SFDVKD. The V gene end was trimmed by 4 bases and the J gene end by 5 bases; junction bases not matched to a gene: 7. CDR3 length: 16 residues. The CDR3 loop reads CATSDRGQGARDTQYF. The CDR3 DNA is TGTGCCACCAGTGACCGTGGACAGGGGGCGCGAGATACGCAGTATTTT.

This clonotype was detected a few times. This chain links TRBV20-1 with TRBJ1-5; 10 bases fit TRBD1. The V gene's germline CDR1 is DFQATT and CDR2 SNEGSKA (reference sequence). The length of the CDR3 is 14 residues. The V segment lost 6 bases and the J segment 6 bases; nucleotides outside the gene matches: 8. The CDR3 is CSATGTGEVQPQHF. The CDR3, as DNA: TGCAGTGCGACCGGGACAGGGGAGGTTCAGCCCCAGCATTTT.

The genes are TRBV7-2 and TRBJ2-5; possibly TRBD2 for D (6 bases). The germline gives CDR1 SGHTA, CDR2 FQGNSA. The length of the CDR3 is 11 residues. V lost 6 bases to trimming and J lost 7 bases, with 9 bases between them. CDR3 nucleotide sequence: TGTGCCAGCAGTCGGCGGGGGACCCAGTACTTC. Its translation is CASSRRGTQYF.

This clonotype appeared many times. The chain carries TRBV2 and TRBJ2-7, with TRBD2 matching over 8 bases. The V gene end was trimmed by 5 bases and the J gene end by 2 bases; junction bases not matched to a gene: 8. CDR3 length: 15 amino acids. The germline gives CDR1 SNHLY, CDR2 FYNNEI. The chain's CDR3 is CASSYSGGGTYEQYF. CDR3 nucleotide sequence: TGTGCCAGCAGTTACTCGGGGGGGGGAACCTACGAGCAGTACTTC.

The chain has TRBV5-1 and TRBJ2-1; 15 bases agree with TRBD2. The ends lost 0 bases at V and 6 bases at J; junction bases unmatched: 1. CDR3 length: 16 amino acids. Looked up from germline, CDR1 is SGHRS and CDR2 is YFSETQ. CDR3 bases: TGCGCCAGCAGCTTGGCGGGACTAGCGGGAGGCAATGAGCAGTTCTTC. Amino acids: CASSLAGLAGGNEQFF. Looking up the rest from reference TRBV5-1 and TRBJ2-1 gives the full variable domain: KAGVTQTPRYLIKTRGQQVTLSCSPISGHRSVSWYQQTPGQGLQFLFEYFSETQRNKGNFPGRFSGRQFSNSRSEMNVSTLELGDSALYLCASSLAGLAGGNEQFFGPGTRLTVL.

This chain uses TRBV20-1 with TRBJ1-6; D unresolved. CDR3 size: 15 residues. Germline CDR1 DFQATT, CDR2 SNEGSKA (reference sequence). V was pared by 0 bases and J by 7 bases, with 13 bases between. CDR3 bases: TGCAGTGCTAGAGATCTCCAGGAGTCGAATTCACCCCTCCACTTT. Its translation: CSARDLQESNSPLHF.

Note on this clonotype: At one end the junction does not follow the germline gene, possibly because of a read error. The chain employs TRBV2 and TRBJ2-7, with 7 positions matching TRBD1. This CDR3 is built from 13 residues. Germline CDR1 is SNHLY and CDR2 is FYNNEI. The CDR3 loop reads CASSYRGRNEQYF. CDR3 coding DNA: TGTGCAAGCAGTTACAGGGGTAGGAACGAGCAGTACTTC.

This clonotype was recorded many times. V usage is TRBV19 and J usage is TRBJ1-5; the match to TRBD1 covers 7 bases. Trimming cost V 10 bases and J 2 bases; bases outside gene matches: 8. Germline CDR1 and CDR2: LNHDA and SQIVND (reference sequence). CDR3 size: 14 residues. As DNA, the CDR3 is TGTGCCACTCAACCAGGACAGGGCAATCAGCCCCAGCATTTT. It specifies CATQPGQGNQPQHF.

There are many counts of this clonotype. The rearrangement uses TRBV10-3 and TRBJ2-3, with D possibly being TRBD2 (7 bases). Germline CDR1 is ENHRY and CDR2 is SYGVKD. With 11 bases removed from V and 0 bases from J, the gap between germline ends came to 12 bases. This CDR3 comprises 13 residues. CDR3 nucleotides: TGTGCCGGGGGGGGGGGCAGCACAGATACGCAGTATTTT. It encodes CAGGGGSTDTQYF.

A single count supports this clonotype. A much larger clone lies a single base off, so this may be a read error. The conserved final phenylalanine or tryptophan is absent from the CDR3, which likely points to a read error. V usage is TRBV5-5 and J usage is TRBJ2-1, with 12 nucleotides matching TRBD2. The CDR3 extends over 16 amino acids. The germline V gene encodes CDR1 SGHKS and CDR2 YYEKEE (reference sequence). With 3 bases clipped from V and 3 bases from J, the junction kept 4 bases outside the gene matches. CDR3 sequence: CASSSGTSGLYNEQFL. CDR3 nucleotides: TGTGCCAGCAGCTCAGGGACTAGCGGGCTCTACAATGAGCAGTTCCTC.